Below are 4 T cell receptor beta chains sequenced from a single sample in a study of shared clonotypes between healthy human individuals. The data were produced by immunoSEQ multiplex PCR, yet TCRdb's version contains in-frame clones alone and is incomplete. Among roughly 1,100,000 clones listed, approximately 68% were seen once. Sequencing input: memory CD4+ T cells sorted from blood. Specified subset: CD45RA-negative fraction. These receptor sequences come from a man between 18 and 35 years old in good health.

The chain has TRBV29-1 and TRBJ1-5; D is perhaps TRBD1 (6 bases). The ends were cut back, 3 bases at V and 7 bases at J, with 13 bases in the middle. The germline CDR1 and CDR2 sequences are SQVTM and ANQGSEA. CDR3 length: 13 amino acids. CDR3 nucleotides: TGCAGCGTTGATAGGGGGGCCGGACAGCCCCAGCATTTT. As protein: CSVDRGAGQPQHF.

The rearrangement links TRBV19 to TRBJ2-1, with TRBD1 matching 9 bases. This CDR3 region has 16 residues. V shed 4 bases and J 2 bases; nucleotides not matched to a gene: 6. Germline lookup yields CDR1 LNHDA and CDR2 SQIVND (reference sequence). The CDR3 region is CASSKRDRVTYNEQFF. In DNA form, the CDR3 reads TGTGCCAGTAGTAAAAGGGACAGGGTCACCTACAATGAGCAGTTCTTC.

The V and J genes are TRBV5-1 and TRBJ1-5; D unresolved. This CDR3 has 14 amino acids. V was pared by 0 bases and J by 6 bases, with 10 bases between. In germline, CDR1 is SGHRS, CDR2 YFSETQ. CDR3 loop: CASSLGGEAQPQHF. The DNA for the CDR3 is TGCGCCAGCAGCTTGGGCGGGGAGGCTCAGCCCCAGCATTTT.

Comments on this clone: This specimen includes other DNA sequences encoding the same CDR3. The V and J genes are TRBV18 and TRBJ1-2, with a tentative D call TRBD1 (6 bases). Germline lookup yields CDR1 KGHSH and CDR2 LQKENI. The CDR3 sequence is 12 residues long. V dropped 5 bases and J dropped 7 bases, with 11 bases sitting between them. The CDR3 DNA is TGTGCCAGCTCAGACAGGAGCTTTGGCTACACCTTC. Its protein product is CASSDRSFGYTF.